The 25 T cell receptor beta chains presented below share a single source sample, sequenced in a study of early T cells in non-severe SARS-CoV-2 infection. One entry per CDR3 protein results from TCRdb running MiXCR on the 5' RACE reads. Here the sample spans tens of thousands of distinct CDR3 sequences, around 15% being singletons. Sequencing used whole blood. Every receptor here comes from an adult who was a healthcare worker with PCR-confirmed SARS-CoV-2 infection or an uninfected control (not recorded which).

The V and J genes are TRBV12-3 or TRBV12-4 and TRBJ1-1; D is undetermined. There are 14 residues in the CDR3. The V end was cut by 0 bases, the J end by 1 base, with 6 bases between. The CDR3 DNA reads TGTGCCAGCAGTTTAGCGCGAGGGAACACTGAAGCTTTCTTT. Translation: CASSLARGNTEAFF.

Here the CDR3 reads CASSRLPGTGAPNTEAFF. The CDR3, as DNA: TGTGCCAGCAGTCGCCTTCCTGGGACAGGGGCACCGAACACTGAAGCTTTCTTT. The chain couples TRBV12-3 or TRBV12-4 to TRBJ1-1, with 10 bases identical to TRBD1. The CDR3 sequence is 18 residues long. Trimming took 5 bases from V and 1 from J; bases not matched to a gene: 13.

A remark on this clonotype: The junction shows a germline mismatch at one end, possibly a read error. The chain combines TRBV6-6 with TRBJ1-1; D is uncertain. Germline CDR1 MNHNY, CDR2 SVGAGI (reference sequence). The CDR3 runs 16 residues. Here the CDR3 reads CVSRLRGGEEDTEAFF. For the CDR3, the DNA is TGTGTCAGCAGACTACGGGGAGGCGAAGAAGACACTGAAGCTTTCTTT.

The CDR3, as DNA: TGTGCCAGCAGCTTTATTGATTCACCCCTCCACTTT. Translated, it gives CASSFIDSPLHF. The chain couples TRBV7-8 to TRBJ1-6, with unresolved D. The CDR3 contains 12 residues. The germline V gene encodes CDR1 SGHVS and CDR2 FQNEAQ. Trimming pared 3 bases from V and 8 bases from J, leaving 5 bases between.

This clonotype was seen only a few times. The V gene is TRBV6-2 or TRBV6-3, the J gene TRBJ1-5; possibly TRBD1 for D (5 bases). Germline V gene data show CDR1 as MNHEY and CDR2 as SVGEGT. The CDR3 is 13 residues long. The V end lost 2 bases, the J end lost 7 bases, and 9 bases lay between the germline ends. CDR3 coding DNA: TGTGCCAGCAGTTACGAGGGGATCCAGCCCCAGCATTTT. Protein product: CASSYEGIQPQHF.

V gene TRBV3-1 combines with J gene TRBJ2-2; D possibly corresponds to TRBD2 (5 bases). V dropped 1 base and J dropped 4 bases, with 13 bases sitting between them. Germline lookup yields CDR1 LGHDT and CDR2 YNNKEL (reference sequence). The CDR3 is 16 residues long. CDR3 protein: CASSQVGRLRTGELFF. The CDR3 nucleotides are TGTGCCAGCAGCCAAGTGGGGAGACTGCGCACCGGGGAGCTGTTTTTT.

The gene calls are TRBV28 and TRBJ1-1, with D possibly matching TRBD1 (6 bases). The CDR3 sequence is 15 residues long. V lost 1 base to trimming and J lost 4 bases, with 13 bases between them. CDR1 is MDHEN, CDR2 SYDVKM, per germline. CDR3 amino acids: CASSLLSQGTTEAFF. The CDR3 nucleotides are TGTGCCAGCAGTTTATTGTCCCAGGGGACCACTGAAGCTTTCTTT.

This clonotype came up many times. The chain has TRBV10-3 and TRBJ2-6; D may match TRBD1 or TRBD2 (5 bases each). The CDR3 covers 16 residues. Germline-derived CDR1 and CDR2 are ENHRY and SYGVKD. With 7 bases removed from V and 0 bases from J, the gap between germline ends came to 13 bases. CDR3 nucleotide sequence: TGTGCCATCACCGAGGGGCTGAACTCTGGGGCCAACGTCCTGACTTTC. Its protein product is CAITEGLNSGANVLTF.

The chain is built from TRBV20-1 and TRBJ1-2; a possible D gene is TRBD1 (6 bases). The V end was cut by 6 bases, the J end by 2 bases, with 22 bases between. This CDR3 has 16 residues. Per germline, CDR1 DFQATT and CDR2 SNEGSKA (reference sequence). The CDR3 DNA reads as TGCAGTGCAACACGGCCAGGGGCCACGGGGAACTATGGCTACACCTTC. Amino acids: CSATRPGATGNYGYTF.

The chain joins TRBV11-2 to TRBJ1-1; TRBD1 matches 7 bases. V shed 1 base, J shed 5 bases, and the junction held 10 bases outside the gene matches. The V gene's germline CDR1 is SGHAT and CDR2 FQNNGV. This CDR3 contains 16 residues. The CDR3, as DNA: TGTGCCAGCAGCTTAGTCCTCCTAGGGGGCGGGACTGAAGCTTTCTTT. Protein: CASSLVLLGGGTEAFF.

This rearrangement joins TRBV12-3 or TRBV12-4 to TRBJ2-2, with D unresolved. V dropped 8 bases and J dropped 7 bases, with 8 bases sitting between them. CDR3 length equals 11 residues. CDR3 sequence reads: CASASIGELFF. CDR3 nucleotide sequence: TGTGCCAGCGCGTCTATCGGGGAGCTGTTTTTT.

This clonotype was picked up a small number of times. Here the CDR3 DNA reads TGCAGTGCTAGAACCCCGTCTGGTTATCAGCCCCAGCATTTT. Its protein product is CSARTPSGYQPQHF. This sequence joins TRBV20-1 and TRBJ1-5, with no clear D. The CDR3 has 14 amino acids. The germline V gene has CDR1 DFQATT and CDR2 SNEGSKA (reference sequence). V lost 2 bases to trimming and J lost 5 bases, with 13 bases between them.

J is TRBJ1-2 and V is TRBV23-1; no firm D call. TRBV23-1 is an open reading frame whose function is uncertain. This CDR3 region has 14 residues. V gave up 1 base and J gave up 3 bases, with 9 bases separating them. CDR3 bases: TGCGCCAGCAGTCAATGGGAGCTCCACTATGGCTACACCTTC. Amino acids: CASSQWELHYGYTF.

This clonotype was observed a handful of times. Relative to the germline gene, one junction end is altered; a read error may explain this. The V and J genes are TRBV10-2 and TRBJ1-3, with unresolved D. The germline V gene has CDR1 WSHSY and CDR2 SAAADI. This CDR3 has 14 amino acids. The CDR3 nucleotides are TGCGCCAGCAGTAACGGTGACTCTGAAAACACCATATATTTT. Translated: CASSNGDSENTIYF.

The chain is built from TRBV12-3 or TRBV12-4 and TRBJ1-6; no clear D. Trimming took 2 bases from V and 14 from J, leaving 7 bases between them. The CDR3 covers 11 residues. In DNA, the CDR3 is TGTGCCAGCAGTTTAAAAGGAACCCTCCACTTT. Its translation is CASSLKGTLHF.

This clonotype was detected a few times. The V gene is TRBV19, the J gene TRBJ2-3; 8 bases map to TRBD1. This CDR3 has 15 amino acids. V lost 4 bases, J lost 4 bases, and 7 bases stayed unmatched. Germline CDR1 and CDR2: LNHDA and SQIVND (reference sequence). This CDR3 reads CASSTGQGGADTQYF. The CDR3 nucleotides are TGTGCCAGTAGTACCGGACAGGGCGGCGCAGATACGCAGTATTTT.

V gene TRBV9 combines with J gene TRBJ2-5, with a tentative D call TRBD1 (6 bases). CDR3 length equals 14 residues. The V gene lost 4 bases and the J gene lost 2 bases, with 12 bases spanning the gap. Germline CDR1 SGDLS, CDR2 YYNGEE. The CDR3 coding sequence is TGTGCCAGCAGCCCCCAGGGGTCTCAAGAGACCCAGTACTTC. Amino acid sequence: CASSPQGSQETQYF.

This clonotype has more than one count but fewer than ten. CDR3 DNA sequence: TGTGCCAGCAGTTTAGGGGGTACTTCCTCGAGGACCGGGGAGCTGTTTTTT. Protein sequence: CASSLGGTSSRTGELFF. The chain combines TRBV28 with TRBJ2-2, with D perhaps TRBD1 or TRBD2 (5 bases each). Germline CDR1 and CDR2: MDHEN and SYDVKM. V lost 2 bases and J lost 5, with 18 bases in between. CDR3 length: 17 amino acids.

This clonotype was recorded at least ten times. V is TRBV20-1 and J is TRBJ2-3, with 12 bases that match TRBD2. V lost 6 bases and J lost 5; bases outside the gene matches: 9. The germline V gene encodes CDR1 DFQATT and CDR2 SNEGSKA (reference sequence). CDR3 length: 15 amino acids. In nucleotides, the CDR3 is TGCAGTGCCAACTCTGGACTAGCGGGGATAGATACGCAGTATTTT. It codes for CSANSGLAGIDTQYF.

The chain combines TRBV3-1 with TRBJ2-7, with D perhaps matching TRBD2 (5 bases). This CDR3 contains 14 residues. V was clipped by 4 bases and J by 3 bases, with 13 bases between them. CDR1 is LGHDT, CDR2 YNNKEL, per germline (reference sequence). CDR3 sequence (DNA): TGTGCCAGCAGCCCTATTGGAGGAGGCTACGAGCAGTACTTC. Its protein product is CASSPIGGGYEQYF.

This chain's CDR3 is CASSLTSFYEQYF. In DNA form, the CDR3 reads TGTGCCAGCAGCTTAACTAGTTTCTACGAGCAGTACTTC. The chain couples TRBV7-2 to TRBJ2-7, with D possibly being TRBD2 (5 bases). The germline CDR1 and CDR2 sequences are SGHTA and FQGNSA. Trimming removed 2 bases from V and 3 bases from J, with 8 bases in between. This CDR3 has 13 residues.

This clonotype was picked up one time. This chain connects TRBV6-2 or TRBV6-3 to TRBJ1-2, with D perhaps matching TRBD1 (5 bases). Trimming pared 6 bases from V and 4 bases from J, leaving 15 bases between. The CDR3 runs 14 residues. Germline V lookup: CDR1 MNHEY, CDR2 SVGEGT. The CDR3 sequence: CASRYGSGAYGYTF. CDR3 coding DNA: TGTGCCAGCAGATACGGCAGTGGGGCCTATGGCTACACCTTC.

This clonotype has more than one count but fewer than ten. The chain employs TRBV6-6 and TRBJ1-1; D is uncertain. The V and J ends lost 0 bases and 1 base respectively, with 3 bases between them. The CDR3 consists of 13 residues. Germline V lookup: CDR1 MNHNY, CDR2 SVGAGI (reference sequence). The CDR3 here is CASSYSWNTEAFF. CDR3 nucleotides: TGTGCCAGCAGTTACTCCTGGAACACTGAAGCTTTCTTT.

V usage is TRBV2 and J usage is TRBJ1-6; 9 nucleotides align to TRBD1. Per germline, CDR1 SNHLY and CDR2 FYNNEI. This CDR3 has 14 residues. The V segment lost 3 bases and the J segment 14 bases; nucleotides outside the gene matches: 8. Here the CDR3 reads CASSEDRGGSSLHF. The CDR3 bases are TGTGCCAGCAGTGAGGACAGGGGAGGGTCATCCCTCCACTTT.

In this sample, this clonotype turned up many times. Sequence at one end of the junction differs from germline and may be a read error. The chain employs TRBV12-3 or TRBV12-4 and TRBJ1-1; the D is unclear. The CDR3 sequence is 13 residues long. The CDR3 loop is CASSLGPNTEAFF. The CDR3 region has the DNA TGCGCCAGCAGCCTCGGACCGAACACTGAAGCTTTCTTT.